This T cell receptor (beta chain) was recovered during a study of T cell repertoires in cytomegalovirus infection. This clonotype was seen only a few times. The antigen remains unidentified. Study results and caveats: CMV-specific HLA-C-restricted TCR beta clonotypes dominated the ex vivo response.

A single record per CDR3 protein comes from TCRdb applying MiXCR to the reads. Of about 100,000 distinct CDR3 sequences in the sample, 23% are singletons; the top ten hold about 39%. This TCR came from a human donor in good health (CMV status not recorded). Some clones in this sample may be carry-over from other donors' samples. Specimen: CD8+ T cells from PBMCs.

The DNA of the CDR3 is TGTGCCAGCTCACCCCCCGGACTAGAACACGAGCAGTACTTC. It is translated as CASSPPGLEHEQYF. The chain employs TRBV18 and TRBJ2-7; TRBD2 aligns across 7 bases. CDR1 and CDR2 (germline): KGHSH, LQKENI. The junction had 7 bases not matched to a gene; V was cut back by 3 bases and J by 5 bases. The CDR3 is 14 amino acids.